These 21 T cell receptor beta chains came from one sample sequenced in a study of T cell repertoires in cytomegalovirus infection. TCRdb analysed the reads with MiXCR anew, one entry per CDR3 protein. The profile shows under 850,000 distinct CDR3 sequences, less than 40% of them singletons. Sequencing was done on a sample of PBMCs. Source of these receptors: a human donor in good health (CMV status not recorded). Some clones in this sample may be carry-over from other donors' samples.

This chain links TRBV10-3 with TRBJ2-7, with 7 bases identical to TRBD2. CDR3 length: 14 residues. Germline-derived CDR1 and CDR2 are ENHRY and SYGVKD. The V gene end was trimmed by 4 bases and the J gene end by 6 bases; junction bases not matched to a gene: 9. The CDR3 bases are TGTGCCATCAGTGGACAGATTTCGGGGGGCGAGCAGTACTTC. Protein sequence: CAISGQISGGEQYF.

For this clonotype: One junction end does not reproduce the germline sequence, and a read error may be involved. The rearrangement links TRBV5-3 to TRBJ2-1, with TRBD2 matching 10 bases. TRBV5-3 is given ORF status, its function remaining uncertain. The CDR3 covers 15 residues. CDR3 protein: CASSLGGLANNEQFF. The CDR3 DNA reads as TGTGCCAGCAGCTTGGGGGGACTAGCGAACAATGAGCAGTTCTTC.

The chain joins TRBV7-9 to TRBJ2-3; D call uncertain. The CDR3 sequence is 15 residues long. Germline V gene sequence: CDR1 SEHNR, CDR2 FQNEAQ (reference sequence). V was cut by 2 bases and J by 0 bases, with 9 bases left in between. The CDR3 spells CASSLQDSSTDTQYF. The CDR3 coding sequence is TGTGCCAGCAGCTTACAGGATTCTAGCACAGATACGCAGTATTTT. Full variable domain (rest looked up from reference TRBV7-9 and TRBJ2-3): DTGVSQNPRHKITKRGQNVTFRCDPISEHNRLYWYRQTLGQGPEFLTYFQNEAQLEKSRLLSDRFSAERPKGSFSTLEIQRTEQGDSAMYLCASSLQDSSTDTQYFGPGTRLTVL.

There are a few counts of this clonotype. V usage is TRBV4-2 and J usage is TRBJ2-1; D unclear. The CDR3 loop spans 15 amino acids. Per the germline V gene, CDR1 is LGHNA and CDR2 is YNFKEQ. Trimming stripped 0 bases from V and 0 bases from J, with 6 bases between. In DNA, the CDR3 is TGTGCCAGCAGCCAAGACCCATTCTCCTACAATGAGCAGTTCTTC. Translation gives CASSQDPFSYNEQFF.

A single count supports this clonotype. A much larger clone differs by one base, so this may be a read error. The chain employs TRBV28 and TRBJ1-1; D possibly corresponds to TRBD1 (6 bases). The CDR3 spans 13 residues. In germline, CDR1 is MDHEN, CDR2 SYDVKM. The CDR3 is CASRRTVNTKAFF. In DNA, the CDR3 is TGTGCCAGCAGGCGGACAGTGAACACTAAAGCTTTCTTT.

V is TRBV12-3 or TRBV12-4 and J is TRBJ2-3, with TRBD1 identical over 8 bases. The V segment lost 5 bases and the J segment 6 bases; nucleotides outside the gene matches: 7. The CDR3 sequence is 14 residues long. In DNA, the CDR3 is TGTGCCAGCAGTCCCGGACAGGGTTCGGATACGCAGTATTTT. Translating it yields CASSPGQGSDTQYF.

V is TRBV6-1 and J is TRBJ2-2, with D possibly TRBD1 on 6 matching bases. Germline values: CDR1 MNHNS, CDR2 SASEGT. With 7 bases removed from V and 0 bases from J, the gap between germline ends came to 15 bases. The CDR3 sequence is 16 residues long. The CDR3 DNA follows: TGTGCCAGCATCCAGGGGTGGCTGACGAACACCGGGGAGCTGTTTTTT. It codes for CASIQGWLTNTGELFF.

The V call is TRBV19, the J call TRBJ2-7; D unclear. The CDR3 sequence is 15 residues long. The V gene lost 3 bases and the J gene lost 7 bases, with 19 bases spanning the gap. Germline CDR1 and CDR2: LNHDA and SQIVND (reference sequence). Written as DNA, the CDR3 is TGTGCCAGTAGTATCGTTTGGAACTCCTTTTCGGAGCAGTACTTC. Residues: CASSIVWNSFSEQYF.

The chain uses TRBV19 and TRBJ2-1; D is unresolved. V lost 7 bases and J lost 0, with 13 bases in between. The CDR3 has 15 residues. Germline CDR1 LNHDA, CDR2 SQIVND (reference sequence). The CDR3 DNA reads as TGTGCCAGTACAATCGACTCAAGCTCCTACAATGAGCAGTTCTTC. Amino acids: CASTIDSSSYNEQFF.

This chain connects TRBV20-1 to TRBJ2-5, with 10 bases aligning to TRBD2. J was trimmed by 5 bases and V by 1 base; bases with no gene match: 4. The CDR3 is made up of 14 amino acids. CDR1 and CDR2 from the germline V gene are DFQATT and SNEGSKA (reference sequence). CDR3 DNA: TGCAGTGCTAGAGTACTAGCGGGATCGGAGACCCAGTACTTC. This gives the protein CSARVLAGSETQYF.

This clonotype was found a few times. The chain links TRBV11-2 to TRBJ2-3, with D perhaps TRBD1 or TRBD2 (5 bases each). The V and J ends lost 1 base and 4 bases respectively, with 12 bases between them. Per germline, CDR1 SGHAT and CDR2 FQNNGV. The CDR3 covers 15 residues. Here the CDR3 reads CASSLAGPSADTQYF. As DNA, the CDR3 is TGTGCCAGCAGCTTAGCGGGGCCCAGCGCAGATACGCAGTATTTT.

The chain recombines TRBV5-1 with TRBJ2-3; D might be TRBD1 (5 bases). Trimming removed 0 bases at V and 2 bases at J, with 13 bases between. This CDR3 has 16 residues. Per germline, CDR1 SGHRS and CDR2 YFSETQ. The CDR3, as DNA: TGCGCCAGCAGCTTGGGATTTGGGGCCCCCACAGATACGCAGTATTTT. It codes for CASSLGFGAPTDTQYF.

The CDR3 region is CASSLGWLAQYF. The CDR3 DNA is TGTGCCAGCAGTTTGGGATGGTTGGCGCAGTATTTT. The chain is built from TRBV28 and TRBJ2-3, with no clear D. Trimming cost V 3 bases and J 10 bases, with 11 bases left between them. CDR3 length: 12 amino acids. Germline V gives CDR1 MDHEN, CDR2 SYDVKM.

The gene calls are TRBV7-2 and TRBJ1-1; D is possibly TRBD1 (5 bases). From germline, CDR1 is SGHTA and CDR2 FQGNSA. The CDR3 has 14 amino acids. With 4 bases removed from V and 4 bases from J, the gap between germline ends came to 13 bases. CDR3 sequence: CASSSRVSGTEAFF. The CDR3 coding sequence is TGTGCCAGCAGCTCCAGGGTTTCTGGCACTGAAGCTTTCTTT.

This clonotype was seen many times. The rearrangement links TRBV7-2 to TRBJ2-1, with a tentative D call TRBD2 (5 bases). The CDR3 has 15 amino acids. V lost 1 base to trimming and J lost 8 bases, with 15 bases between them. CDR1 SGHTA and CDR2 FQGNSA come from the germline V gene. The CDR3 sequence is CASSLGGVRNDEQFF. The DNA of the CDR3 is TGTGCCAGCAGCTTAGGGGGAGTTAGGAACGATGAGCAGTTCTTC.

This clonotype has at least ten counts. The rearrangement joins TRBV7-2 to TRBJ2-1; 8 bases are a match to TRBD2. CDR3 length equals 15 residues. V lost 1 base, J lost 6 bases, and 5 bases stayed unmatched. The germline CDR1 and CDR2 sequences are SGHTA and FQGNSA. CDR3 in DNA: TGTGCCAGCAGCTTAGTGGCGGGAGGATCCAATGAGCAGTTCTTC. This sequence encodes CASSLVAGGSNEQFF.

In this sample, this clonotype turned up a few times. The V gene is TRBV29-1, the J gene TRBJ2-3, with D possibly called TRBD1 or TRBD2 (5 bases each). The V and J ends lost 7 bases and 4 bases respectively, with 18 bases between them. There are 14 residues in the CDR3. In germline, CDR1 is SQVTM, CDR2 ANQGSEA. The CDR3 sequence is CSARGKGSADTQYF. Here the CDR3 DNA reads TGCAGCGCAAGGGGCAAAGGGAGCGCAGATACGCAGTATTTT.

The table lists this clonotype with a count of one. This chain joins TRBV12-3 or TRBV12-4 and TRBJ2-7; D is undetermined. The length of the CDR3 is 13 residues. V was shortened by 2 bases and J by 7 bases, with 12 bases between the two germline ends. The CDR3 reads CASSLRILGEQYF. In DNA form, the CDR3 reads TGTGCCAGCAGTTTACGAATCCTGGGGGAGCAGTACTTC.

This clonotype was seen a few times. The chain employs TRBV7-2 and TRBJ2-3, with D possibly being TRBD1 (6 bases). Germline CDR1 is SGHTA and CDR2 is FQGNSA. Trimming took 1 base from V and 1 from J, leaving 9 bases between them. The CDR3 covers 15 residues. DNA for the CDR3: TGTGCCAGCAGCTTAGGGGGGCCGGGCACAGATACGCAGTATTTT. Encoded protein: CASSLGGPGTDTQYF.

The V call is TRBV28, the J call TRBJ1-2; D is unresolved. Trimming removed 6 bases at V and 5 bases at J, with 13 bases between. The CDR3 has 13 amino acids. Germline assignment: CDR1 MDHEN and CDR2 SYDVKM. CDR3 DNA: TGTGCCAGCAGGGAACCGGGAACTTATGGCTACACCTTC. It is translated as CASREPGTYGYTF.

This clonotype was seen ten or more times. The V and J genes are TRBV10-3 and TRBJ1-6; D is ambiguous. The germline V gene encodes CDR1 ENHRY and CDR2 SYGVKD. The CDR3 extends over 16 amino acids. The V gene lost 4 bases and the J gene lost 0 bases, with 10 bases spanning the gap. The CDR3 DNA sequence: TGTGCCATCAGTGTTGATGGAATCTCCTATAATTCACCCCTCCACTTT. This sequence encodes CAISVDGISYNSPLHF.